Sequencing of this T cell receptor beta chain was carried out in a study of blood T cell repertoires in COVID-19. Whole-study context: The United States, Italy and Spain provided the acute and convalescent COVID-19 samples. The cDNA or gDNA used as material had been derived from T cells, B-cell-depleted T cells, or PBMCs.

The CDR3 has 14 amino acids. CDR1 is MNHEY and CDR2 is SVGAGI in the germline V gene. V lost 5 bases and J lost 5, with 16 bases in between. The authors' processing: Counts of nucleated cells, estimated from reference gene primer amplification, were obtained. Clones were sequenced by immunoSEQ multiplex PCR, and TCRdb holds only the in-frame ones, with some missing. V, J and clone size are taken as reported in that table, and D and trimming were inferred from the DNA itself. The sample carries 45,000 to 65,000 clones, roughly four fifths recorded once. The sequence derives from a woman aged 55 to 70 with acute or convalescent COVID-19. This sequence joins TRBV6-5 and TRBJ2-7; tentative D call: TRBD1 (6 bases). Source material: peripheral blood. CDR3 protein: CASSQMAGDNEQYF. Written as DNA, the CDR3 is TGTGCCAGCAGTCAAATGGCAGGGGACAACGAGCAGTACTTC.